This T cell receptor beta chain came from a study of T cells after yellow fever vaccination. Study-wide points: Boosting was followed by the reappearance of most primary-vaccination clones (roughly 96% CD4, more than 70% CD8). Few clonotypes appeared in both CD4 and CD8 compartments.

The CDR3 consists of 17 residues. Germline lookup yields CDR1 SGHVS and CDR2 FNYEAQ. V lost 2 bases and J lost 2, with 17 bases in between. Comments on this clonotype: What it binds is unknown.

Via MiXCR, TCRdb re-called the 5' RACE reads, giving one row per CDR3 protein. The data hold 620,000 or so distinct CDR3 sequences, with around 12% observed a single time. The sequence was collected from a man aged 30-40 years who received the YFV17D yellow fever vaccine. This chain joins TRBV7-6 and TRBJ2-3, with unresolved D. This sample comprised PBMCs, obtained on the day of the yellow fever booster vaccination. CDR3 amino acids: CASSLLETKFNTDTQYF. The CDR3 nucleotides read TGTGCCAGCAGCTTACTCGAGACCAAATTCAACACAGATACGCAGTATTTT.